A single sample gave rise to the 11 T cell receptor beta chains below, sequenced in a study of OX40 agonist ivuxolimab in advanced cancers. Generated by immunoSEQ multiplex PCR, the TCRdb table keeps only in-frame clones and is missing some. The sample lists roughly 77,000 clones; just under 95% were seen once. Sequences were derived from CD4+ or CD8+ T cells sorted from blood, sampled in a trial of the OX40 agonist ivuxolimab. These receptor sequences come from an adult with an advanced solid tumor such as melanoma, head and neck, liver or kidney cancer.

V gene TRBV7-3 combines with J gene TRBJ2-7; perhaps D is TRBD1 or TRBD2 (6 bases each). This CDR3 has 17 residues. CDR1 SGHTA and CDR2 FQGTGA come from the germline V gene. V was pared by 5 bases and J by 3 bases, with 23 bases between. The DNA of the CDR3 is TGTGCCAGCAGCCTCCCCTTTTTGCGGGACAATGACTACGAGCAGTACTTC. Translating gives CASSLPFLRDNDYEQYF.

The V and J genes are TRBV6-1 and TRBJ1-1; D call uncertain. The CDR3 contains 13 residues. The V end was cut by 5 bases, the J end by 3 bases, with 10 bases between. The germline V gene encodes CDR1 MNHNS and CDR2 SASEGT. CDR3 loop: CASSMIGDTEAFF. CDR3 nucleotide sequence: TGTGCCAGCAGTATGATCGGAGACACTGAAGCTTTCTTT.

The V gene is TRBV9, the J gene TRBJ2-3; 13 nucleotides agree with TRBD2. Per germline, CDR1 SGDLS and CDR2 YYNGEE. The length of the CDR3 is 19 residues. V was pared by 2 bases and J by 0 bases, with 9 bases of the junction left unmatched. The CDR3 nucleotides are TGTGCCAGCAGCGTTTCAGGACTAGCGGGAGTACCTAGCACAGATACGCAGTATTTT. It specifies CASSVSGLAGVPSTDTQYF. Combining the CDR3 with reference TRBV9 and TRBJ2-3 gives the whole variable domain DSGVTQTPKHLITATGQRVTLRCSPRSGDLSVYWYQQSLDQGLQFLIQYYNGEERAKGNILERFSAQQFPDLHSELNLSSLELGDSALYFCASSVSGLAGVPSTDTQYFGPGTRLTVL.

The chain carries TRBV30 and TRBJ2-1; D not certain. V lost 0 bases to trimming and J lost 9 bases, with 9 bases between them. Germline V CDR1 and CDR2: GTSNPN, SVGIG (reference sequence). This CDR3 is built from 12 residues. As DNA, the CDR3 is TGTGCCTGGAGTGTACGGCTCCCTGAGCAGTTCTTC. Translated: CAWSVRLPEQFF. The whole variable domain, filled in from reference TRBV30 and TRBJ2-1, reads SQTIHQWPATLVQPVGSPLSLECTVEGTSNPNLYWYRQAAGRGLQLLFYSVGIGQISSEVPQNLSASRPQDRQFILSSKKLLLSDSGFYLCAWSVRLPEQFFGPGTRLTVL.

A single count supports this clone. The J gene is TRBJ2-3, the V gene TRBV5-1; TRBD2 aligns across 8 bases. Germline V lookup: CDR1 SGHRS, CDR2 YFSETQ. The CDR3 covers 15 residues. The V segment lost 0 bases and the J segment 4 bases; nucleotides outside the gene matches: 4. Here the CDR3 DNA reads TGCGCCAGCAGCTTGGCCGCGGGGGGCCCAGATACGCAGTATTTT. It is translated as CASSLAAGGPDTQYF. The whole variable domain, filled in from reference TRBV5-1 and TRBJ2-3, reads KAGVTQTPRYLIKTRGQQVTLSCSPISGHRSVSWYQQTPGQGLQFLFEYFSETQRNKGNFPGRFSGRQFSNSRSEMNVSTLELGDSALYLCASSLAAGGPDTQYFGPGTRLTVL.

CDR3 nucleotides: TGTGCCAGCAGCCAAACCGGGACAGCCAGCTACGAGCAGTACTTC. Residues: CASSQTGTASYEQYF. V usage is TRBV11-2 and J usage is TRBJ2-7; TRBD1 matches 7 bases. The CDR3 is 15 residues long. The J segment lost 3 bases and the V segment lost 5 bases, leaving 10 bases of the junction unmatched. Germline V gene lookup returns CDR1 SGHAT and CDR2 FQNNGV.

The chain employs TRBV5-1 and TRBJ1-2; TRBD1 matches at 8 bases. CDR1 is SGHRS and CDR2 is YFSETQ in the germline V gene. The CDR3 loop spans 14 amino acids. The ends lost 5 bases at V and 7 bases at J; junction bases unmatched: 10. The CDR3 spells CASSRGAGGSGYTF. The CDR3 DNA follows: TGCGCCAGCAGTCGTGGGGCAGGGGGCTCTGGCTACACCTTC.

This clone has only one observation. This chain joins TRBV5-1 and TRBJ2-3; 8 bases map to TRBD2. This CDR3 spans 17 amino acids. CDR1 is SGHRS, CDR2 YFSETQ, per germline. With 3 bases clipped from V and 4 bases from J, the junction kept 13 bases outside the gene matches. CDR3 sequence reads: CASSSSFAGGGSDTQYF. The CDR3 DNA reads as TGCGCCAGCAGCTCGAGCTTTGCGGGAGGCGGGTCAGATACGCAGTATTTT.

The V call is TRBV19, the J call TRBJ2-1; TRBD2 agrees at 10 bases. The CDR3 is 15 residues long. The V gene's germline CDR1 is LNHDA and CDR2 SQIVND (reference sequence). Losses at the gene ends were 8 bases for V and 4 bases for J; bases not matched to a gene: 8. The CDR3 here is CASQREGSEYNEQFF. In nucleotides, the CDR3 is TGTGCCAGTCAGCGGGAGGGTTCCGAATACAATGAGCAGTTCTTC.

The chain has TRBV18 and TRBJ1-1; a weak D match, TRBD1 (5 bases). The CDR3 totals 15 residues. Germline CDR1 and CDR2: KGHSH and LQKENI. V lost 8 bases, J lost 5 bases, and 21 bases lay in between. The CDR3 nucleotides read TGTGCCAGCACCTCCCCGACGGGGGTAGAAACTGAAGCTTTCTTT. Its translation: CASTSPTGVETEAFF.

V usage is TRBV27 and J usage is TRBJ1-3, with 7 bases lining up with TRBD1. CDR1 and CDR2 (germline): MNHEY, SMNVEV (reference sequence). CDR3 length: 13 amino acids. The V gene end was trimmed by 4 bases and the J gene end by 9 bases; junction bases not matched to a gene: 6. CDR3 in amino acids: CASSSGTAGTIYF. In DNA form, the CDR3 reads TGTGCCAGCAGTTCAGGGACAGCCGGCACCATATATTTT.